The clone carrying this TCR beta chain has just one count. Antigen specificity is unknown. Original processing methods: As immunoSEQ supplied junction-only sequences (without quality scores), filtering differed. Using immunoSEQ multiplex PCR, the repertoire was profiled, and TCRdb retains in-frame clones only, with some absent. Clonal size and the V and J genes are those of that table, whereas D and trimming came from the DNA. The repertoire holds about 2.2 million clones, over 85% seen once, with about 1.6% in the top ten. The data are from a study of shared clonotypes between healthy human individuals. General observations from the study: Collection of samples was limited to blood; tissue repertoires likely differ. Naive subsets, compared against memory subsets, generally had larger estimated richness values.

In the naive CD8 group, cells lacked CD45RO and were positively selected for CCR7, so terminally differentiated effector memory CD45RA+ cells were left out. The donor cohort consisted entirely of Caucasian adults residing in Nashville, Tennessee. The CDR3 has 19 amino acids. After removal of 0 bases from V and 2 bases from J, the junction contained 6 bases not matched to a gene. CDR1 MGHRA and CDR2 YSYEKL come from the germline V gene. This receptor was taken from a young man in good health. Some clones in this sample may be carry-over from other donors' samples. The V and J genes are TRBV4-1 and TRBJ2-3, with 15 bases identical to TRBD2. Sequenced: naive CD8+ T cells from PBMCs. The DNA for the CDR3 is TGCGCCAGCAGCCAAGAGGGACTAGCGGGAGGTCAAAACACAGATACGCAGTATTTT. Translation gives CASSQEGLAGGQNTDTQYF.